Listed below are T cell receptor beta chains from one sample, sequenced in a study of blood T cell repertoires in COVID-19. TCRdb's table, derived via immunoSEQ multiplex PCR, lists solely in-frame clones and lacks some. The table shows roughly 150,000 clones, with 77% occurring only once. Sample: peripheral blood. These receptors all come from a man aged 65 to 85 with acute or convalescent COVID-19. Each CDR3 is given with its conserved first and last residue. D genes are given only for firm matches. Some rows have no size entry. The others give once, few or many, or a class for an expanded clone.

CDR3aa	CDR3nt	j_gene	v_gene	d_gene	abundance
CASKDHTGEQYF	TGTGCCAGCAAGGATCATACGGGCGAGCAGTACTTC	TRBJ2-7	TRBV6-5	.	.
CASSLIVSGRPNEQFF	TGTGCCAGCAGTTTAATCGTTAGCGGGAGGCCCAATGAGCAGTTCTTC	TRBJ2-1	TRBV27	TRBD2	.
CASSQGQGFGYTF	TGTGCCAGCAGCCAGGGACAGGGTTTCGGCTACACCTTC	TRBJ1-2	TRBV3-1/TRBV3-2	TRBD1	.
CAITASGGIEQYF	TGTGCCATCACGGCTAGCGGGGGTATCGAGCAGTACTTC	TRBJ2-7	TRBV10-3	TRBD2	few
CASSLTGEAFF	TGCGCCAGCAGCTTAACAGGGGAAGCTTTCTTT	TRBJ1-1	TRBV5-1	.	few
CASTWGTSNTEAFF	TGTGCCAGCACTTGGGGGACATCGAACACTGAAGCTTTCTTT	TRBJ1-1	TRBV11-2	.	.
CASSGELAGGQTGELFF	TGTGCCAGCAGTGGTGAACTAGCGGGGGGTCAAACCGGGGAGCTGTTTTTT	TRBJ2-2	TRBV2	TRBD2	.
CASSQGQGIDGYTF	TGTGCCAGCAGCCAAGGACAGGGAATCGATGGCTACACCTTC	TRBJ1-2	TRBV7-9	TRBD1	many
CAISPNTGTGVYTQYF	TGTGCCATCAGTCCTAACACCGGGACAGGGGTTTATACGCAGTATTTT	TRBJ2-3	TRBV10-3	TRBD1	.
CASSLTVQETQYF	TGTGCCAGCAGCTTGACGGTACAAGAGACCCAGTACTTC	TRBJ2-5	TRBV5-4	.	.
CASKKGQGGTYGYTF	TGTGCCAGCAAAAAAGGACAGGGGGGGACCTATGGCTACACCTTC	TRBJ1-2	TRBV6-5	TRBD1	.
CASSVGQGESYEQYF	TGTGCCAGCTCAGTCGGACAGGGGGAGTCCTACGAGCAGTACTTC	TRBJ2-7	TRBV18	TRBD1	few
CASGPEDSTGELFF	TGTGCCAGCGGGCCCGAGGACTCTACCGGGGAGCTGTTTTTT	TRBJ2-2	TRBV28	.	.
CASSLGTGSGTEAFF	TGTGCCAGCAGCCTCGGGACAGGGTCGGGGACTGAAGCTTTCTTT	TRBJ1-1	TRBV11-2	TRBD1	.
CASSATGHSGPETQYF	TGCGCCAGCAGCGCCACAGGGCACTCGGGCCCAGAGACCCAGTACTTC	TRBJ2-5	TRBV5-1	.	once
CASRDLTGGNSPLHF	TGTGCCAGCAGGGACCTGACAGGGGGTAATTCACCCCTCCACTTT	TRBJ1-6	TRBV2	TRBD1	few
CASSSTLAGDIDTQYF	TGTGCCAGCAGTTCAACACTAGCGGGAGATATAGATACGCAGTATTTT	TRBJ2-3	TRBV6-5	TRBD2	.
CASSLLASGGALETQYF	TGTGCCAGCAGCTTACTGGCTAGCGGGGGGGCCTTGGAGACCCAGTACTTC	TRBJ2-5	TRBV7-2	TRBD2	.
CASSLVGGKDYGYTF	TGTGCCAGCAGCTTAGTAGGGGGCAAGGACTATGGCTACACCTTC	TRBJ1-2	TRBV13	TRBD1	.
CASSGPGQGSYGYTF	TGTGCCAGCAGTGGACCGGGACAGGGAAGTTATGGCTACACCTTC	TRBJ1-2	TRBV28	TRBD1	few
CASKLAGGETQYF	TGTGCCAGCAAACTAGCGGGAGGTGAGACCCAGTACTTC	TRBJ2-5	TRBV27	TRBD2	.
CSASVLAASYNEQFF	TGCAGTGCTAGTGTTCTAGCGGCCTCCTACAATGAGCAGTTCTTC	TRBJ2-1	TRBV20-1	TRBD2	.
CASSYRNEKLFF	TGTGCCAGCAGCTATAGAAATGAAAAACTGTTTTTT	TRBJ1-4	TRBV5-4	.	.
CATSDPGRGDNEQFF	TGTGCCACCAGTGATCCCGGGAGAGGGGACAATGAGCAGTTCTTC	TRBJ2-1	TRBV24-1	.	.
CSASNRWTVGTEAFF	TGCAGTGCTAGTAATCGTTGGACTGTTGGGACTGAAGCTTTCTTT	TRBJ1-1	TRBV20-1	.	.
CASSPTGLVTDNEQFF	TGTGCCAGCTCACCGACGGGACTAGTAACGGACAATGAGCAGTTCTTC	TRBJ2-1	TRBV18	TRBD2	.
CASSQGGTGRLEQYF	TGTGCCAGCAGCCAAGGGGGGACAGGACGCCTCGAGCAGTACTTC	TRBJ2-7	TRBV3-1/TRBV3-2	TRBD1	once
CASSVQGSYNSPLHF	TGTGCCAGTAGTGTACAGGGGTCCTATAATTCACCCCTCCACTTT	TRBJ1-6	TRBV19	TRBD1	once
CASSVLTPVLAGGLDEQFF	TGCGCCAGCAGCGTTTTAACCCCCGTACTAGCGGGAGGGTTAGATGAGCAGTTCTTC	TRBJ2-1	TRBV5-1	TRBD2	.
CASSHDRGHGVNEKLFF	TGTGCCAGCAGCCATGACAGGGGGCATGGGGTTAATGAAAAACTGTTTTTT	TRBJ1-4	TRBV5-4	TRBD1	.
CASSMEILNTEAFF	TGTGCCAGTAGTATGGAGATCCTGAACACTGAAGCTTTCTTT	TRBJ1-1	TRBV19	.	few
CASSSWQDSPLHF	TGTGCCAGCAGCTCCTGGCAAGATTCACCCCTCCACTTT	TRBJ1-6	TRBV11-2	.	.
CASRLAGDYYEQYF	TGTGCCAGCAGACTAGCGGGGGACTACTACGAGCAGTACTTC	TRBJ2-7	TRBV6-5	TRBD2	.
CASSPDGKYGYTF	TGTGCCAGCAGCCCGGACGGGAAGTATGGCTACACCTTC	TRBJ1-2	TRBV7-2	.	.
CASSPGQDQPQHF	TGTGCCAGCTCACCAGGACAGGATCAGCCCCAGCATTTT	TRBJ1-5	TRBV18	TRBD1	.
CASRDRAGFEKLFF	TGTGCCAGCAGAGACAGGGCGGGTTTTGAAAAACTGTTTTTT	TRBJ1-4	TRBV2	TRBD1	.
CASSEPLGQGGYGYTF	TGCGCCAGCAGTGAGCCACTAGGACAGGGAGGCTATGGCTACACCTTC	TRBJ1-2	TRBV10-2	TRBD1	.
CASSPLAVHTDTQYF	TGTGCCAGCAGCCCGCTAGCTGTACACACAGATACGCAGTATTTT	TRBJ2-3	TRBV3-1/TRBV3-2	.	.
CASSIRRQETQYF	TGTGCCAGTAGTATTCGGAGGCAAGAGACCCAGTACTTC	TRBJ2-5	TRBV19	.	once
CASTDSLSGNTIYF	TGTGCCAGCACGGACAGCCTCTCTGGAAACACCATATATTTT	TRBJ1-3	TRBV6-5	.	.
CASRPTDRVEKLFF	TGTGCCAGCAGACCTACGGACAGGGTTGAAAAACTGTTTTTT	TRBJ1-4	TRBV27	TRBD1	.
CASSAWTSSAEQFF	TGTGCCAGCAGTGCCTGGACTAGTAGCGCTGAGCAGTTCTTC	TRBJ2-1	TRBV28	TRBD2	.
CASSSTSGSYNEQFF	TGTGCCAGCAGTTCGACTAGCGGGAGTTACAATGAGCAGTTCTTC	TRBJ2-1	TRBV6-4	TRBD2	.
CAWTRLAGEKSEQFF	TGTGCCTGGACAAGACTAGCGGGGGAAAAAAGTGAGCAGTTCTTC	TRBJ2-1	TRBV30	TRBD2	.
CATSRDLDGIAKNIQYF	TGTGCCACCAGCAGAGATCTGGACGGGATAGCCAAAAACATTCAGTACTTC	TRBJ2-4	TRBV15	.	.
CASSITSGRYGYTF	TGTGCCAGTAGTATCACGTCCGGGAGGTATGGCTACACCTTC	TRBJ1-2	TRBV19	.	once
CASSSDATGYGGYTF	TGTGCCAGCAGTTCGGACGCGACAGGGTATGGCGGCTACACCTTC	TRBJ1-2	TRBV27	TRBD1	.
CASSTLTGELFF	TGTGCCAGCAGTACCCTAACCGGGGAGCTGTTTTTT	TRBJ2-2	TRBV12-3/TRBV12-4	.	.
CASSGLQGAGTGELFF	TGCGCCAGCAGCGGCTTGCAGGGGGCGGGCACCGGGGAGCTGTTTTTT	TRBJ2-2	TRBV5-1	TRBD1	.
CASSPSDTYGYTF	TGTGCCAGCAGCCCTTCAGACACATATGGCTACACCTTC	TRBJ1-2	TRBV7-2	.	.
CASSNFYGYTF	TGTGCCAGCAGCAACTTCTATGGCTACACCTTC	TRBJ1-2	TRBV7-9	.	once
CASSPYSGNTIYF	TGTGCCAGCAGCCCATACTCCGGAAACACCATATATTTT	TRBJ1-3	TRBV12-3/TRBV12-4	.	.
CASSQGTSGADTQYF	TGTGCCAGCAGCCAAGGGACTAGCGGGGCAGATACGCAGTATTTT	TRBJ2-3	TRBV4-2	TRBD2	.
CAISAGNTIYF	TGTGCCATCAGTGCGGGAAACACCATATATTTT	TRBJ1-3	TRBV10-3	.	.
CASSMRPGGEKLFF	TGCGCCAGCAGCATGAGGCCGGGAGGAGAAAAACTGTTTTTT	TRBJ1-4	TRBV5-1	.	few
CASSPYFRSEQYF	TGTGCCAGCAGCCCATATTTTCGTAGCGAGCAGTACTTC	TRBJ2-7	TRBV7-2	.	.
CASRQQGVNTGELFF	TGTGCCAGCAGACAACAGGGGGTGAACACCGGGGAGCTGTTTTTT	TRBJ2-2	TRBV6-5	TRBD1	few
CASRRTGTEAFF	TGTGCCAGCAGACGGACGGGGACTGAAGCTTTCTTT	TRBJ1-1	TRBV6-5	.	.